Below are 14 T cell receptor beta chains sequenced from a single sample in a study of neurological immune-mediated disorders. TCRdb processed the 5' RACE reads anew with MiXCR; each CDR3 protein has one entry. The sample records around 70,000 distinct CDR3 sequences, 4% to 6% being singletons. Material for sequencing was PBMCs. These receptor sequences come from a man aged 18 to 29 with multiple sclerosis.

The chain has TRBV5-1 and TRBJ2-1; 9 bases agree with TRBD1. V was pared by 4 bases and J by 5 bases, with 7 bases of the junction left unmatched. The germline gives CDR1 SGHRS, CDR2 YFSETQ. The CDR3 spans 15 residues. In nucleotides, the CDR3 is TGCGCCAGCAGCCTAAAGACAGGGGGGCACAATGAGCAGTTCTTC. It specifies CASSLKTGGHNEQFF.

This clonotype was observed a few times. The V call is TRBV7-3, the J call TRBJ2-5, with TRBD2 identical over 7 bases. The CDR3 loop spans 15 amino acids. CDR1 and CDR2 from the germline V gene are SGHTA and FQGTGA. With V trimmed by 2 bases and J by 5 bases, 8 bases remained unmatched. The DNA of the CDR3 is TGTGCCAGCAGCTTATTTCCGGGAGCGGGGGAGACCCAGTACTTC. Its translation is CASSLFPGAGETQYF.

The chain is built from TRBV10-3 and TRBJ1-1; the D is unclear. Per germline, CDR1 ENHRY and CDR2 SYGVKD. This CDR3 has 12 amino acids. The CDR3 DNA is TGTGTCACCGCCAAGATGAACACTGAAGCTTTCTTT. This translates into CVTAKMNTEAFF.

This clonotype occurred many times. Here the CDR3 reads CASSQLGGEDGYTF. The CDR3 DNA follows: TGTGCCAGCAGCCAACTGGGAGGGGAGGATGGCTACACCTTC. The V gene is TRBV3-1, the J gene TRBJ1-2; tentative D call: TRBD1 (5 bases). Trimming left V 2 bases short and J 6 bases short, with 13 bases between. This CDR3 has 14 amino acids. Germline V gene lookup returns CDR1 LGHDT and CDR2 YNNKEL (reference sequence).

This clonotype came up many times. V usage is TRBV7-9 and J usage is TRBJ2-1; a possible D gene is TRBD2 (6 bases). Trimming removed 7 bases from V and 0 bases from J, with 25 bases in between. The CDR3 runs to 19 residues. Germline-derived CDR1 and CDR2 are SEHNR and FQNEAQ (reference sequence). CDR3 coding DNA: TGTGCCAGCACCGACAAAGGGGCATTTAGCGGCCTCTCCTACAATGAGCAGTTCTTC. Its translation: CASTDKGAFSGLSYNEQFF.

This clonotype was counted many times. The chain recombines TRBV5-1 with TRBJ1-1; TRBD1 is a possible D gene (5 bases). Trimming removed 1 base at V and 6 bases at J, with 13 bases between. There are 14 residues in the CDR3. Looked up from germline, CDR1 is SGHRS and CDR2 is YFSETQ. The CDR3 is CASSLSGRASEAFF. The CDR3 nucleotides read TGCGCCAGCAGCTTGTCAGGCAGGGCGTCTGAAGCTTTCTTT.

This clonotype was picked up a small number of times. The chain combines TRBV20-1 with TRBJ2-7; 8 bases line up with TRBD1. The CDR3 length is 13 residues. The V gene end was trimmed by 4 bases and the J gene end by 4 bases; junction bases not matched to a gene: 6. Germline V gives CDR1 DFQATT, CDR2 SNEGSKA (reference sequence). CDR3 sequence: CSATRTGNYEQYF. DNA of the CDR3: TGCAGTGCTACCAGGACAGGGAATTACGAGCAGTACTTC.

This clonotype was seen repeatedly, ten times or more. The chain employs TRBV7-2 and TRBJ2-3, with D perhaps matching TRBD2 (5 bases). The CDR3 contains 13 residues. V lost 4 bases, J lost 2 bases, and 7 bases lay in between. In germline, CDR1 is SGHTA, CDR2 FQGNSA. CDR3 nucleotides: TGTGCCAGCAGCTCCGGGAACACAGATACGCAGTATTTT. Translation gives CASSSGNTDTQYF.

This clonotype has a count of ten or more. The chain couples TRBV7-3 to TRBJ2-3, with TRBD2 matching 7 bases. The CDR3 extends over 14 amino acids. V trimming: 2 bases; J trimming: 3 bases; junction bases outside the gene matches: 2. Germline lookup yields CDR1 SGHTA and CDR2 FQGTGA. The CDR3 is CASSLLAVTDTQYF. The CDR3 coding sequence is TGTGCCAGCAGCTTACTAGCGGTTACAGATACGCAGTATTTT.

On this clonotype itself: An end of the junction differs from the germline gene, which may be a read error. This chain connects TRBV12-3 or TRBV12-4 to TRBJ1-6, with 10 bases identical to TRBD1. This CDR3 comprises 15 residues. CDR3 loop: CASRRQGAYNSPLNF. The CDR3 DNA follows: TGTGCCAGCAGGCGACAGGGGGCTTATAATTCACCCCTCAACTTT.

This clonotype was seen ten or more times. V usage is TRBV13 and J usage is TRBJ2-2; D possibly corresponds to TRBD1 (5 bases). Germline CDR1 PRHDT, CDR2 FYEKMQ (reference sequence). CDR3 length: 17 residues. Trimming cost V 3 bases and J 2 bases, with 16 bases left between them. CDR3 protein: CASSFNRLQLNTGELFF. The DNA for the CDR3 is TGTGCCAGCAGCTTTAACAGGCTCCAGCTAAACACCGGGGAGCTGTTTTTT.

This clonotype was observed many times. This chain uses TRBV7-9 with TRBJ1-4; D may be TRBD1 (6 bases). This CDR3 has 12 amino acids. Between the trimmed V and J ends, which lost 5 bases and 7 bases, there was a span of 8 bases. The germline V gene encodes CDR1 SEHNR and CDR2 FQNEAQ (reference sequence). The CDR3 spells CASSPQGEKLFF. In DNA, the CDR3 is TGTGCCAGCAGCCCACAGGGTGAAAAACTGTTTTTT.

This clonotype was seen ten or more times. The CDR3, as DNA: TGTGCCAGCAGCTTAGTAGATACGCAGTATTTT. This encodes CASSLVDTQYF. The V and J genes are TRBV7-2 and TRBJ2-3; D remains unclear. The germline V gene has CDR1 SGHTA and CDR2 FQGNSA. V lost 1 base and J 5 bases, leaving 1 base between the germline ends. This CDR3 spans 11 amino acids.

This clonotype was seen at least ten times. V is TRBV6-1 and J is TRBJ1-2; D gene unclear. The CDR3 is made up of 14 amino acids. V was trimmed by 0 bases and J by 4 bases, leaving 9 bases between them. CDR1 MNHNS and CDR2 SASEGT come from the germline V gene. The CDR3 region has the DNA TGTGCCAGCAGTGAAGCGGGATGGGGCTATGGCTACACCTTC. Protein: CASSEAGWGYGYTF.